This record concerns one T cell receptor (beta chain) sequence. Its antigen is not identified. The sample belongs to a study of PD-1 blockade in mismatch repair-deficient tumors. Study in general: Patients had about 13 mismatch repair-deficient cancer types and were previously treated and progressing. General study results and limits: Tumor-resident clones, often undetectable pretreatment in blood, expanded then contracted after pembrolizumab.

Per the germline V gene, CDR1 is ENHRY and CDR2 is SYGVKD. The CDR3 runs 13 residues. With 10 bases clipped from V and 4 bases from J, the junction kept 8 bases outside the gene matches. Every patient had mismatch repair deficiency by PCR or immunohistochemistry. The data were produced by immunoSEQ multiplex PCR, yet TCRdb's version contains in-frame clones alone and is incomplete. The sample records some 120,000 clones, 86% being singletons. This sample comprised peripheral blood, obtained 44 weeks after starting pembrolizumab. The V and J genes are TRBV10-3 and TRBJ1-2, with TRBD1 matching over 8 bases. The TCR sequence derives from an adult with mismatch repair-deficient cancer. The CDR3 DNA is TGTGCCACCTGGACAGGGAGTAGCTATGGCTACACCTTC. Protein product: CATWTGSSYGYTF.